This TCR beta chain was recorded in a study of control samples from healthy donors and cancer patients (TCRdb year 2020). Relative to germline, V is 7 bases shorter and J is 4 bases shorter, with 11 bases between their ends. CDR1 and CDR2, per the germline V gene, are MNHEY and SVGAGI. Counted from cysteine to phenylalanine, this CDR3 has 13 amino acids. Only the CDR3 portion is preserved as DNA: 39 bases, with reading frame beginning at the first base. Receptors were amplified or captured by the immunoSEQ multiplex PCR assay. TCRdb retrieved this table from immuneACCESS and kept in-frame rearrangements only. Not all clones are present; in checked studies, unresolved V genes account for under half, and no reason is known for the remainder. The sample data list about 130,000 clones, and approximately 90% of these were observed just once. Of the sample, roughly 2.5% is held by the ten largest clones.

This clone was seen a single time. This clone's antigen is unknown. The input lacks base qualities; no much larger clone sits a single base away. The sequence was obtained from a man aged 18 to 35 in good health. The chain joins TRBV6-5 to TRBJ2-1; the D gene is not confidently resolved. Input material: blood. The DNA sequence follows: TGTGCCAGCAATAGCCAGGCGTACAATGAGCAGTTCTTC. It is translated as CASNSQAYNEQFF.